A single sample gave rise to the 19 T cell receptor beta chains below, sequenced in a study of blood T cell repertoires in COVID-19. Measured with immunoSEQ multiplex PCR; TCRdb has only the in-frame clones, and not every one. The table has some 380,000 clones, around 90% seen once. The sequencing sample was made of peripheral blood. These receptors were collected from a man between 18 and 35 years old with active or convalescent COVID-19.

The chain recombines TRBV19 with TRBJ1-2; no definite D call. Germline CDR1 reads LNHDA; CDR2 reads SQIVND (reference sequence). The CDR3 is made up of 10 amino acids. V was trimmed by 5 bases and J by 8 bases, leaving 6 bases between them. CDR3 DNA: TGTGCCAGTAGTGGAGAGGGCTACACCTTC. Translating it yields CASSGEGYTF.

This clone has just one count. This rearrangement joins TRBV7-3 to TRBJ1-1, with TRBD1 matching over 7 bases. Germline V lookup: CDR1 SGHTA, CDR2 FQGTGA. The V and J ends lost 2 bases and 5 bases, in that order; junction bases with no gene match: 14. The CDR3 extends over 17 amino acids. CDR3: CASSLHPGQILSTEAFF. The CDR3 nucleotides read TGTGCCAGCAGCTTACATCCGGGACAGATCTTAAGTACTGAAGCTTTCTTT.

V is TRBV29-1 and J is TRBJ2-2; 9 bases line up with TRBD2. CDR3 length equals 17 residues. Germline trimming cut 4 bases from V and 2 bases from J; bases unmatched to any gene: 11. CDR1 is SQVTM, CDR2 ANQGSEA, per germline. CDR3 nucleotide sequence: TGCAGCGTTGGGCGGGATTGGCGGGAGGGAAACACCGGGGAGCTGTTTTTT. Translating it yields CSVGRDWREGNTGELFF.

The chain has TRBV28 and TRBJ2-2; possible D gene TRBD1, 5 bases. In germline, CDR1 is MDHEN, CDR2 SYDVKM. V was pared by 3 bases and J by 3 bases, with 11 bases between. The CDR3 covers 15 residues. Here the CDR3 DNA reads TGTGCCAGCAGTTTTCACAGGTCTGACACCGGGGAGCTGTTTTTT. This encodes CASSFHRSDTGELFF.

The chain combines TRBV11-2 with TRBJ1-1; no reliable D call. The CDR3 sequence is 14 residues long. Deletions cut 5 bases from V and 5 bases from J, with 15 bases between. Germline V lookup: CDR1 SGHAT, CDR2 FQNNGV. In nucleotides, the CDR3 is TGTGCCAGCAGCCCAGGTCGGGGTATGACTGAAGCTTTCTTT. Its translation: CASSPGRGMTEAFF.

The chain is built from TRBV6-6 and TRBJ1-2, with TRBD1 matching 8 bases. The V segment lost 6 bases and the J segment 0 bases; nucleotides outside the gene matches: 6. The CDR3 covers 15 residues. CDR1 is MNHNY and CDR2 is SVGAGI in the germline V gene (reference sequence). The CDR3 protein is CASRAGGEANYGYTF. CDR3 DNA: TGTGCCAGCAGGGCAGGGGGCGAAGCTAACTATGGCTACACCTTC.

This clone showed up just a few times. The chain has TRBV12-3 or TRBV12-4 and TRBJ1-6, with D perhaps matching TRBD1 (6 bases). The V and J ends lost 6 bases and 7 bases respectively, with 7 bases between them. The CDR3 length is 12 residues. In nucleotides, the CDR3 is TGTGCCAGCAGACAGGGAAATTCACCCCTCCACTTT. It specifies CASRQGNSPLHF.

This chain uses TRBV4-1 with TRBJ1-1; 7 bases line up with TRBD1. V was pared by 7 bases and J by 9 bases, with 5 bases of the junction left unmatched. The germline V gene has CDR1 MGHRA and CDR2 YSYEKL. The CDR3 is 11 residues long. CDR3 nucleotide sequence: TGCGCCAGCAACCGAGGGGGCCAAGCTTTCTTT. Residues: CASNRGGQAFF.

V usage is TRBV6-1 and J usage is TRBJ2-7; TRBD1 might be the D (5 bases). The CDR3 is 13 amino acids. V lost 3 bases and J 1 base, leaving 7 bases between the germline ends. The germline CDR1 and CDR2 sequences are MNHNS and SASEGT. The DNA for the CDR3 is TGTGCCAGCAGTGATCAGGGTTCCTACGAGCAGTACTTC. Its protein is CASSDQGSYEQYF.

The chain uses TRBV2 and TRBJ2-3; D is possibly TRBD1 (5 bases). The CDR3 loop spans 14 amino acids. CDR1 and CDR2 (germline): SNHLY, FYNNEI. Between the trimmed V and J ends, which lost 10 bases and 2 bases, there was a span of 16 bases. CDR3 DNA sequence: TGTGCCACAAAGGCAGGGTTAACCACAGATACGCAGTATTTT. Its translation is CATKAGLTTDTQYF.

This chain connects TRBV24-1 to TRBJ2-3, with a weak D call TRBD2 (5 bases). Germline V CDR1 and CDR2: KGHDR, SFDVKD. Between the trimmed V and J ends, which lost 4 bases and 0 bases, there was a span of 13 bases. The CDR3 spans 16 residues. The CDR3: CATSEGRVASTDTQYF. The CDR3 nucleotides are TGTGCCACCAGTGAAGGGCGGGTAGCTAGCACAGATACGCAGTATTTT.

This clone was seen a few times. V and J are TRBV6-1 and TRBJ2-1; TRBD2 agrees at 8 bases. Germline CDR1 MNHNS, CDR2 SASEGT. Trimming at V came to 3 bases and at J to 4 bases, leaving 8 bases not matched to a gene. The CDR3 spans 16 residues. CDR3 amino acids: CASSDLTSGLYNEQFF. DNA of the CDR3: TGTGCCAGCAGTGACCTTACTAGCGGACTGTACAATGAGCAGTTCTTC.

The V call is TRBV28, the J call TRBJ2-1; D is possibly TRBD1 (5 bases). V was clipped by 2 bases and J by 2 bases, with 13 bases between them. Germline V gives CDR1 MDHEN, CDR2 SYDVKM. This CDR3 comprises 16 residues. CDR3 protein: CASSLRGHSTYNEQFF. The DNA of the CDR3 is TGTGCCAGCAGTTTAAGGGGCCACTCGACCTACAATGAGCAGTTCTTC.

The V call is TRBV7-9, the J call TRBJ2-7; D gene uncertain. CDR1 is SEHNR and CDR2 is FQNEAQ in the germline V gene (reference sequence). This CDR3 region has 15 residues. Trimming took off 0 bases at V and 3 bases at J, with 12 bases between the two ends. DNA of the CDR3: TGTGCCAGCAGCTTAGCCCCAGGCAGCCACTACGAGCAGTACTTC. Translated: CASSLAPGSHYEQYF. The complete variable domain, with remaining parts taken from reference TRBV7-9 and TRBJ2-7, reads DTGVSQNPRHKITKRGQNVTFRCDPISEHNRLYWYRQTLGQGPEFLTYFQNEAQLEKSRLLSDRFSAERPKGSFSTLEIQRTEQGDSAMYLCASSLAPGSHYEQYFGPGTRLTVT.

This chain links TRBV7-9 with TRBJ2-4; TRBD2 matches at 7 bases. V dropped 1 base and J dropped 4; count of bases not matched to a gene: 1. The CDR3 extends over 14 amino acids. Germline V lookup: CDR1 SEHNR, CDR2 FQNEAQ (reference sequence). The CDR3 sequence: CASSLGGGKNIQYF. As DNA, the CDR3 is TGTGCCAGCAGCTTAGGCGGGGGAAAAAACATTCAGTACTTC.

The chain combines TRBV3-1 (or the pseudogene TRBV3-2) with TRBJ2-2; tentative D call: TRBD1 (5 bases). This CDR3 contains 17 residues. Trimming pared 4 bases from V and 5 bases from J, leaving 20 bases between. Germline assignment: CDR1 LGHDT and CDR2 YNNKEL (reference sequence). The CDR3 DNA sequence: TGTGCCAGCAGCCGGGAAGACAGTTCTCGTTCGACCGGGGAGCTGTTTTTT. The encoded protein is CASSREDSSRSTGELFF.

The genes are TRBV5-1 and TRBJ1-2, with unresolved D. This CDR3 region has 15 residues. V was trimmed by 3 bases and J by 3 bases, leaving 15 bases between them. Germline V gene sequence: CDR1 SGHRS, CDR2 YFSETQ. The CDR3 DNA sequence: TGCGCCAGCAGCTCAACACCAAACCAGGACTATGGCTACACCTTC. The encoded protein is CASSSTPNQDYGYTF.

The V and J genes are TRBV19 and TRBJ2-3; 9 bases match TRBD1. Germline values: CDR1 LNHDA, CDR2 SQIVND (reference sequence). This CDR3 comprises 14 residues. The V gene end was trimmed by 10 bases and the J gene end by 1 base; junction bases not matched to a gene: 6. The CDR3 spells CATTGTGRTDTQYF. The CDR3 bases are TGTGCCACCACCGGGACAGGGCGCACAGATACGCAGTATTTT.

This clone was seen a single time. V gene TRBV4-1 combines with J gene TRBJ1-1; no reliable D call. CDR3 length: 14 residues. V dropped 0 bases and J dropped 1 base, with 6 bases sitting between them. Germline V gives CDR1 MGHRA, CDR2 YSYEKL. The chain's CDR3 is CASSQEGENTEAFF. In nucleotides, the CDR3 is TGCGCCAGCAGCCAAGAAGGAGAGAACACTGAAGCTTTCTTT.